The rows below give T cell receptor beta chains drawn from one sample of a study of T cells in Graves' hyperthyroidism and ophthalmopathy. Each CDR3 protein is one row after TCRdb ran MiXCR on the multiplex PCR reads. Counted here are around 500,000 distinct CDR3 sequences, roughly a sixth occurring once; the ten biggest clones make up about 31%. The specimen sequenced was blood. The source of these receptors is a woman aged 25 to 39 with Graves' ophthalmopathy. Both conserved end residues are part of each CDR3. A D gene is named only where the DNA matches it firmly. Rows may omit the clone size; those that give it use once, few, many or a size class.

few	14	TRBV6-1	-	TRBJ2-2	CASSHLANTGELFF	TGTGCCAGCAGCCACCTAGCCAACACCGGGGAGCTGTTTTTT
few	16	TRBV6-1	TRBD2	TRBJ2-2	CASSQTIAGNTGELFF	TGTGCCAGCAGTCAAACTATAGCGGGCAACACCGGGGAGCTGTTTTTT
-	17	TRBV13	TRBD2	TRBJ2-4	CASSLSPGGVAKNIQYF	TGTGCCAGCAGCTTATCCCCTGGGGGGGTAGCCAAAAACATTCAGTACTTC
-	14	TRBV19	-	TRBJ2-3	CASSIVGSRDTQYF	TGTGCCAGTAGTATAGTCGGGAGCCGGGATACGCAGTATTTT
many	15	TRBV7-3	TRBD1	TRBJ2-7	CASSLDGTGGYEQYF	TGTGCCAGCAGCTTAGACGGGACAGGGGGCTACGAGCAGTACTTC
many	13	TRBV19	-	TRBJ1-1	CASSQRGFAEAFF	TGTGCCAGTAGTCAGAGGGGGTTCGCTGAAGCTTTCTTT
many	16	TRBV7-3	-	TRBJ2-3	CASSLTGGTDTDTQYF	TGTGCCAGCAGCTTAACGGGCGGGACTGATACGGATACGCAGTATTTT
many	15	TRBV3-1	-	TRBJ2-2	CASSQVQARTGELFF	TGTGCCAGCAGCCAAGTCCAGGCTCGCACCGGGGAGCTGTTTTTT
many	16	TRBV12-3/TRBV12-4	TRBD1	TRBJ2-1	CASSLAGQGAYNEQFF	TGTGCCAGCAGTTTAGCCGGACAGGGGGCCTACAATGAGCAGTTCTTC
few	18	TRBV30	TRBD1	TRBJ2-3	CAWSGGTAKTSSTDTQYF	TGTGCCTGGAGTGGGGGGACAGCAAAAACATCTAGCACAGATACGCAGTATTTT
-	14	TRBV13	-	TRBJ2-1	CASRTRGGKDEQFF	TGTGCCAGCAGGACGAGAGGCGGGAAGGATGAGCAGTTCTTC
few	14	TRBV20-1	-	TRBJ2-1	CSATGLNDYNEQFF	TGCAGTGCAACGGGACTCAATGACTACAATGAGCAGTTCTTC
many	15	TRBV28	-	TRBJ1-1	CASSFWGGMNTEAFF	TGTGCCAGCAGTTTTTGGGGGGGCATGAACACTGAAGCTTTCTTT
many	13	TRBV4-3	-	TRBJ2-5	CASSQDRQETQYF	TGTGCCAGCAGCCAAGATCGGCAAGAGACCCAGTACTTC
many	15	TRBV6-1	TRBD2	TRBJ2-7	CASSEESGRLHEQYF	TGTGCCAGCAGTGAAGAAAGCGGGAGGCTCCACGAGCAGTACTTC
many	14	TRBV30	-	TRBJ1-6	CAWQPGTPNSPLHF	TGTGCCTGGCAACCCGGGACACCGAATTCACCCCTCCACTTT
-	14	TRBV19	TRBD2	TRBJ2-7	CASSKGGSTYEQYF	TGTGCCAGTAGTAAGGGCGGGAGTACCTACGAGCAGTACTTC
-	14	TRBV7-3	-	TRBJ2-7	CASSLMPGAYEQYF	TGTGCCAGCAGCTTAATGCCGGGTGCCTACGAGCAGTACTTC
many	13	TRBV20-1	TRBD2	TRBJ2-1	CSALGLGYNEQFF	TGCAGTGCTCTGGGACTAGGATACAATGAGCAGTTCTTC
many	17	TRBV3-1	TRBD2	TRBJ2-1	CASSQDGFSGAYNEQFF	TGTGCCAGCAGCCAAGATGGTTTTAGCGGGGCTTACAATGAGCAGTTCTTC
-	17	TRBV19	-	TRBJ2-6	CASFRQSDGSGANVLTF	TGTGCCAGTTTTAGACAGTCGGATGGGTCTGGGGCCAACGTCCTGACTTTC
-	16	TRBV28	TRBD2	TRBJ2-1	CASSPGTSGSSAEQFF	TGTGCCAGCAGTCCCGGGACTAGCGGGAGCTCGGCTGAGCAGTTCTTC
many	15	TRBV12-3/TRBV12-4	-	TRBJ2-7	CASSPGTGRSYEQYF	TGTGCCAGCAGTCCGGGGACGGGGAGGTCCTACGAGCAGTACTTC
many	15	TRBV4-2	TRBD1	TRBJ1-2	CASSQHEQGADGYTF	TGTGCCAGCAGCCAACACGAACAGGGGGCGGATGGCTACACCTTC
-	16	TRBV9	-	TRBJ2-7	CASSPGSQGFRDEQYF	TGTGCCAGCAGCCCCGGATCACAGGGATTCCGGGACGAGCAGTACTTC
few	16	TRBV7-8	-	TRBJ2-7	CASSLALDGSSYEQYF	TGTGCCAGCAGCTTAGCGTTGGACGGGAGCTCCTACGAGCAGTACTTC
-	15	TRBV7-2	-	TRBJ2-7	CASSKPGTDTYEQYF	TGTGCCAGCAGCAAACCCGGGACTGACACCTACGAGCAGTACTTC
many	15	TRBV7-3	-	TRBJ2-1	CASSLSGSLSNEQFF	TGTGCCAGCAGCTTAAGTGGGAGCCTCAGCAATGAGCAGTTCTTC
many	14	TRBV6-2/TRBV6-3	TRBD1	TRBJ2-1	CASSYFGTVGGQFF	TGTGCCAGCAGTTACTTCGGGACAGTCGGTGGGCAGTTCTTC
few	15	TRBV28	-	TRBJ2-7	CASSPTRSRDYEQYF	TGTGCCAGCAGTCCGACCCGTTCGCGGGACTACGAGCAGTACTTC
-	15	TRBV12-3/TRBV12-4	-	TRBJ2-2	CASSSIQTEGRELFF	TGTGCCAGCAGTTCAATCCAGACAGAAGGGAGGGAGCTGTTTTTT
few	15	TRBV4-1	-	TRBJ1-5	CASSQEGVGNQPQHF	TGCGCCAGCAGCCAAGAGGGGGTGGGCAATCAGCCCCAGCATTTT
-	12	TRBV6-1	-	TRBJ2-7	CASSGQEYEQYF	TGTGCCAGCAGTGGACAGGAATACGAGCAGTACTTC
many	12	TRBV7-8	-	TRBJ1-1	CASSLEGRRAFF	TGTGCCAGCAGCTTAGAGGGGAGAAGAGCTTTCTTT
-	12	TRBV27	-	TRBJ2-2	CASSFLDGELFF	TGTGCCAGCAGTTTTCTTGACGGGGAGCTGTTTTTT
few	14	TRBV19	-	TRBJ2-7	CASSPGGALYEQYF	TGTGCCAGTAGCCCTGGGGGGGCACTCTACGAGCAGTACTTC
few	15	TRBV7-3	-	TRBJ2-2	CASSLDPRGDGELFF	TGTGCCAGCAGCTTAGACCCTAGGGGTGACGGGGAGCTGTTTTTT
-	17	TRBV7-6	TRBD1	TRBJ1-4	CASSRDTGGQPNEKLFF	TGTGCCAGCAGCCGAGATACTGGGGGACAGCCTAATGAAAAACTGTTTTTT
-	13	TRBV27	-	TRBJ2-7	CASSLYQSYEQCF	TGTGCCAGCAGTTTATACCAATCCTACGAGCAGTGCTTC
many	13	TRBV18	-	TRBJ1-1	CASSFQENTEAFF	TGTGCCAGCTCATTCCAAGAGAACACTGAAGCTTTCTTT
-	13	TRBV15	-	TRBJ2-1	CATSRDPRSEQFF	TGTGCCACCAGCAGAGATCCCCGGAGCGAGCAGTTCTTC
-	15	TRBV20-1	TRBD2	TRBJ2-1	CSATSGRGIGDEQFF	TGCAGTGCCACTAGCGGGAGGGGGATCGGGGATGAGCAGTTCTTC
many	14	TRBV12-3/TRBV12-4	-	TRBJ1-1	CASSPGRGITEAFF	TGTGCCAGCAGTCCAGGTCGGGGAATTACCGAAGCTTTCTTT
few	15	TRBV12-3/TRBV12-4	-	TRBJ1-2	CASKRWAGEKGGYTF	TGTGCCAGCAAACGATGGGCAGGGGAAAAGGGTGGCTACACCTTC
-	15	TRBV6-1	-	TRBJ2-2	CASRVQGSNTGELFF	TGTGCCAGCAGGGTACAGGGTTCGAACACCGGGGAGCTGTTTTTT
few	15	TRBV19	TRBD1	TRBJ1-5	CASRTTGVNNQPQHF	TGTGCCAGTAGAACAACAGGGGTGAACAATCAGCCCCAGCATTTT
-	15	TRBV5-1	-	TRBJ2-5	CASSLVGGVLETQYF	TGCGCCAGCAGCTTGGTCGGCGGAGTTCTAGAGACCCAGTACTTC
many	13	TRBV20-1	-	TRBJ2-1	CSARRASGNEQFF	TGCAGTGCTAGAAGGGCTAGTGGCAATGAGCAGTTCTTC
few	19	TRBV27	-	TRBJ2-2	CASSLSQGRLDLNTGELFF	TGTGCCAGCAGTTTAAGTCAGGGGAGACTTGATTTGAACACCGGGGAGCTGTTTTTT